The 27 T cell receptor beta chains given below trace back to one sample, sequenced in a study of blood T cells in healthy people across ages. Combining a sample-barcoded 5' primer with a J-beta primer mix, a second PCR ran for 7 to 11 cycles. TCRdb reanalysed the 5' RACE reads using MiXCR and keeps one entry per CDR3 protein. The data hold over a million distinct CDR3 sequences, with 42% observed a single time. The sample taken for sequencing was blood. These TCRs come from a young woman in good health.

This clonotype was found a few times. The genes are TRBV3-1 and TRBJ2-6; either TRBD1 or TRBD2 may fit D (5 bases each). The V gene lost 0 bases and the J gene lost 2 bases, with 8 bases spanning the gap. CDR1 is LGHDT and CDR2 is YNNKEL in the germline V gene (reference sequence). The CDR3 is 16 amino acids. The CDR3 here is CASSQDRGPGANVLTF. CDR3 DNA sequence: TGTGCCAGCAGCCAAGATAGGGGACCTGGGGCCAACGTCCTGACTTTC. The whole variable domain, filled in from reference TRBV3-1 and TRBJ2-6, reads DTAVSQTPKYLVTQMGNDKSIKCEQNLGHDTMYWYKQDSKKFLKIMFSYNNKELIINETVPNRFSPKSPDKAHLNLHINSLELGDSAVYFCASSQDRGPGANVLTFGAGSRLTVL.

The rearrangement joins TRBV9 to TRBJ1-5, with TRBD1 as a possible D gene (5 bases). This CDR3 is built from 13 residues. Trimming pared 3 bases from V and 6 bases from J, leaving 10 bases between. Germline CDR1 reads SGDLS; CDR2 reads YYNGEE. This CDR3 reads CASSETQAQPQHF. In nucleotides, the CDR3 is TGTGCCAGCAGCGAGACACAGGCTCAGCCCCAGCATTTT.

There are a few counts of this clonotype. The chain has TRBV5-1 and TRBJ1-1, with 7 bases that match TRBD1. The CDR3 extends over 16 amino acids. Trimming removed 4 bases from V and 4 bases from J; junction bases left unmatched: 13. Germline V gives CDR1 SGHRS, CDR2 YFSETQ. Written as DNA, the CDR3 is TGCGCCAGCAGCCAAAACCTCAGGGGGTCGGGCACTGAAGCTTTCTTT. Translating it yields CASSQNLRGSGTEAFF.

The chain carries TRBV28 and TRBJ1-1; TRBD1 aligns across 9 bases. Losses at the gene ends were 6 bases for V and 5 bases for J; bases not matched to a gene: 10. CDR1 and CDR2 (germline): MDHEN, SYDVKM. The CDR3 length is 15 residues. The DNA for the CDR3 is TGTGCCAGCAGCGGTCCCGGGACAGGGAGAACTGAAGCTTTCTTT. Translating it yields CASSGPGTGRTEAFF.

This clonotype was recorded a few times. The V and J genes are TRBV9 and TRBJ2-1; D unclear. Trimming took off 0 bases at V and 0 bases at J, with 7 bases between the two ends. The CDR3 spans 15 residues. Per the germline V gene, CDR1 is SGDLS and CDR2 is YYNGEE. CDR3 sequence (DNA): TGTGCCAGCAGCGTAGCGCTCAGCTCCTACAATGAGCAGTTCTTC. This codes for CASSVALSSYNEQFF.

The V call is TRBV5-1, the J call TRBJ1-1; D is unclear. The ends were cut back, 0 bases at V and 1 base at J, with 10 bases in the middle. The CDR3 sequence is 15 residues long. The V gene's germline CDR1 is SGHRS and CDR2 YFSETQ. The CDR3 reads CASSLVGSGNTEAFF. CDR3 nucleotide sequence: TGCGCCAGCAGCTTGGTAGGTTCGGGGAACACTGAAGCTTTCTTT. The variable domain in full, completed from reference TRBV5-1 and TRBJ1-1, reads KAGVTQTPRYLIKTRGQQVTLSCSPISGHRSVSWYQQTPGQGLQFLFEYFSETQRNKGNFPGRFSGRQFSNSRSEMNVSTLELGDSALYLCASSLVGSGNTEAFFGQGTRLTVV.

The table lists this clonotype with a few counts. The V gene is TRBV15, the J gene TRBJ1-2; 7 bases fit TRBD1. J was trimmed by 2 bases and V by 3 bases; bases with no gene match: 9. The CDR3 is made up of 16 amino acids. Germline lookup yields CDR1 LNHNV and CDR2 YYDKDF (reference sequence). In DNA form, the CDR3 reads TGTGCCACCAGCAGCCGGGACAGCCCAACAAACTATGGCTACACCTTC. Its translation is CATSSRDSPTNYGYTF.

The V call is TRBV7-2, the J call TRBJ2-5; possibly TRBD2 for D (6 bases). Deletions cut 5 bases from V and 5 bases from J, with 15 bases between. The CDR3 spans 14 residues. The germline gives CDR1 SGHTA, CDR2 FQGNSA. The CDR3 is CASSRILAEETQYF. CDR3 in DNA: TGTGCCAGCAGCCGAATATTAGCGGAGGAGACCCAGTACTTC.

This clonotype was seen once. In nucleotides, the CDR3 is TGTGCCAGCAGCTCTCGGACAGGGCACAATGAGCAGTACTTC. The encoded protein is CASSSRTGHNEQYF. This chain uses TRBV13 with TRBJ2-7, with 8 bases that match TRBD1. Germline values: CDR1 PRHDT, CDR2 FYEKMQ (reference sequence). The ends lost 4 bases at V and 7 bases at J; junction bases unmatched: 9. The CDR3 is made up of 14 amino acids.

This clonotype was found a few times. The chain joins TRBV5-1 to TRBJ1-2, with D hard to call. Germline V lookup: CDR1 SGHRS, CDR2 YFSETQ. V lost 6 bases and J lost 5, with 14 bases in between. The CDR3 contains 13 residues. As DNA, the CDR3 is TGCGCCAGCACCGGGGTCTCCATATATGGCTACACCTTC. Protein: CASTGVSIYGYTF.

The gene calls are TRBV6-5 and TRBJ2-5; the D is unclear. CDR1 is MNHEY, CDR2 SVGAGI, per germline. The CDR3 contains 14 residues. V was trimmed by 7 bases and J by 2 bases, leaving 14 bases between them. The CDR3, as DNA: TGTGCCAGCACCCTAACCAAGGGACAAGAGACCCAGTACTTC. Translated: CASTLTKGQETQYF.

The CDR3 DNA reads as TGTGCCAGCAGCTTAGGGACTAGCGGGAGAAGGTATGAGCAGTTCTTC. Translated: CASSLGTSGRRYEQFF. V usage is TRBV21-1 and J usage is TRBJ2-1; the D segment call TRBD2 is taken from the table without a DNA check. TRBV21-1 is deemed a pseudogene. CDR3 length: 16 amino acids.

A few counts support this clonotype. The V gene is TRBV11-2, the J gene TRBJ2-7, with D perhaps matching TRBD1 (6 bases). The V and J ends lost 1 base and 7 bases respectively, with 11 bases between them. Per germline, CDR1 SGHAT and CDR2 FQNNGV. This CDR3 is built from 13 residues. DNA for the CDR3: TGTGCCAGCAGCTTAGGGGGACAAGGGGAGCAGTACTTC. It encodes CASSLGGQGEQYF.

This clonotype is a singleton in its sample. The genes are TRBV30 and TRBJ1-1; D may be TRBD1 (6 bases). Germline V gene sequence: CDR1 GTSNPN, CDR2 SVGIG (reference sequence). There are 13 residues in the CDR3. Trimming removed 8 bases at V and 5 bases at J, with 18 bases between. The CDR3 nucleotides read TGTGCCCGGGGAGGGGGGGCGCGGACTGAAGCTTTCTTT. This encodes CARGGGARTEAFF.

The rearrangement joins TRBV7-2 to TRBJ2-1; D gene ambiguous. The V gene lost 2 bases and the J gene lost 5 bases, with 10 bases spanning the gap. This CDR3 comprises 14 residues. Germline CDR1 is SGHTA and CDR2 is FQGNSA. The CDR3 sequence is CASSLFSGNNEQFF. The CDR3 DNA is TGTGCCAGCAGCTTATTTTCCGGAAACAATGAGCAGTTCTTC. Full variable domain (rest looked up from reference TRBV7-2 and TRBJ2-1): GAGVSQSPSNKVTEKGKDVELRCDPISGHTALYWYRQSLGQGLEFLIYFQGNSAPDKSGLPSDRFSAERTGGSVSTLTIQRTQQEDSAVYLCASSLFSGNNEQFFGPGTRLTVL.

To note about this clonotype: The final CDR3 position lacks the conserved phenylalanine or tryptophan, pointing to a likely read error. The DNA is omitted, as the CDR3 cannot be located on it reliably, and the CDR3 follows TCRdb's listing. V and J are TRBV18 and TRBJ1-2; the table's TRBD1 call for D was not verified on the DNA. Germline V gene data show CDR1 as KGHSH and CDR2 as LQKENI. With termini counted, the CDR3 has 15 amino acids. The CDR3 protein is CASSSPRAGQDGHTV.

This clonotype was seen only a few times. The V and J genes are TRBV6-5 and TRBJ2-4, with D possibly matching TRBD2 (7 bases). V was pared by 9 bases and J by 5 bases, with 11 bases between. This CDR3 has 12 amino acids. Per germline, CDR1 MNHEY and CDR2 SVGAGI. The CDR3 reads CASRGGENIQYF. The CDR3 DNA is TGTGCCAGTAGAGGGGGGGAAAACATTCAGTACTTC.

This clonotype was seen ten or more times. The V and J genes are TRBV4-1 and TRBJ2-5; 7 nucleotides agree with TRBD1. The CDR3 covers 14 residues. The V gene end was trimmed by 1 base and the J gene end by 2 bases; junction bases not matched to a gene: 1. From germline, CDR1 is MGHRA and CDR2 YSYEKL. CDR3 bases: TGCGCCAGCAGCCAAGGGGACAGTCAAGAGACCCAGTACTTC. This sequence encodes CASSQGDSQETQYF.

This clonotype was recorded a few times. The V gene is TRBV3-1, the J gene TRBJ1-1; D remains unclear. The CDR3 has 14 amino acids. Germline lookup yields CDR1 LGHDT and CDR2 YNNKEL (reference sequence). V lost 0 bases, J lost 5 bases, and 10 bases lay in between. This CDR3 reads CASSQDSRMTEAFF. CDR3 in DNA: TGTGCCAGCAGCCAAGATAGCAGGATGACTGAAGCTTTCTTT.

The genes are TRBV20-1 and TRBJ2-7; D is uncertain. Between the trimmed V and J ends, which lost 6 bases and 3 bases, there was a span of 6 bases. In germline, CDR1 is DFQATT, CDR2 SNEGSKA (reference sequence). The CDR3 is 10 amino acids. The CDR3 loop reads CSAMNYEQYF. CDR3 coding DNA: TGCAGTGCCATGAACTACGAGCAGTACTTC.

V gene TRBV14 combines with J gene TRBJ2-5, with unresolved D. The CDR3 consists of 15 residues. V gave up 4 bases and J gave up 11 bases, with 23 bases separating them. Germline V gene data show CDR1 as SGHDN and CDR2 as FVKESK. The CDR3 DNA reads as TGTGCCAGCAGCCTAGTGGGGATGGGATACAATGAGCAGTACTTC. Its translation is CASSLVGMGYNEQYF. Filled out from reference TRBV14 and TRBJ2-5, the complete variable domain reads EAGVTQFPSHSVIEKGQTVTLRCDPISGHDNLYWYRRVMGKEIKFLLHFVKESKQDESGMPNNRFLAERTGGTYSTLKVQPAELEDSGVYFCASSLVGMGYNEQYFGPGTRLLVL.

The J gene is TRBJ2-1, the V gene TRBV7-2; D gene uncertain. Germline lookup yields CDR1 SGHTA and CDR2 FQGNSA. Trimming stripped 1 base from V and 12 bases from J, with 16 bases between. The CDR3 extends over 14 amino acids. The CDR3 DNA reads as TGTGCCAGCAGCTTAGATCCGGCTACCGTTTTGCAGTTCTTC. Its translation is CASSLDPATVLQFF.

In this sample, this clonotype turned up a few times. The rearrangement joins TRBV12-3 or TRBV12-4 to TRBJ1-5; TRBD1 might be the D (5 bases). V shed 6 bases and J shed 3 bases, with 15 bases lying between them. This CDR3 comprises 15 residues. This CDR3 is CASRRAGTSNQPQHF. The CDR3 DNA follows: TGTGCCAGCAGGAGGGCAGGGACGTCCAATCAGCCCCAGCATTTT.

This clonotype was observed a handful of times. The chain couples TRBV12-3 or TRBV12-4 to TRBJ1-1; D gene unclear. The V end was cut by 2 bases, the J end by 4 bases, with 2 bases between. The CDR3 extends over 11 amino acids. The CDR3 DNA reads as TGTGCCAGCAGTTTAATCACTGAAGCTTTCTTT. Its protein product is CASSLITEAFF.

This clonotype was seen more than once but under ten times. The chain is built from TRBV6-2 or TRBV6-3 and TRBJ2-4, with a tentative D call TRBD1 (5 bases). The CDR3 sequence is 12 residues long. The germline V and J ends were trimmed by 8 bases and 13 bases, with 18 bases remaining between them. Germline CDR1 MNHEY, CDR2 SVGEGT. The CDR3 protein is CASSKGLGEQYF. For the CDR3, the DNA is TGTGCCAGCTCAAAGGGGCTGGGTGAGCAGTACTTC.

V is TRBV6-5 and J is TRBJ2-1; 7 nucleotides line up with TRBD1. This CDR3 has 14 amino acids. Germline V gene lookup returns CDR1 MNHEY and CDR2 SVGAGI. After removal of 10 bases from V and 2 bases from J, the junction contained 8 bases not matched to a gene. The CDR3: CATQGDRTYNEQFF. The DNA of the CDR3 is TGTGCCACTCAGGGGGACAGAACCTACAATGAGCAGTTCTTC.

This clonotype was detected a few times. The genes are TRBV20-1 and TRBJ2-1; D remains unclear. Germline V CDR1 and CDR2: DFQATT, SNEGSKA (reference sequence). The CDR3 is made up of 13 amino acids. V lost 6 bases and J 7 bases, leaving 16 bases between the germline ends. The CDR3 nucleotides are TGCAGTGCCAAGGACCTTTTCGGGAATGAGCAGTTCTTC. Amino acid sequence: CSAKDLFGNEQFF.